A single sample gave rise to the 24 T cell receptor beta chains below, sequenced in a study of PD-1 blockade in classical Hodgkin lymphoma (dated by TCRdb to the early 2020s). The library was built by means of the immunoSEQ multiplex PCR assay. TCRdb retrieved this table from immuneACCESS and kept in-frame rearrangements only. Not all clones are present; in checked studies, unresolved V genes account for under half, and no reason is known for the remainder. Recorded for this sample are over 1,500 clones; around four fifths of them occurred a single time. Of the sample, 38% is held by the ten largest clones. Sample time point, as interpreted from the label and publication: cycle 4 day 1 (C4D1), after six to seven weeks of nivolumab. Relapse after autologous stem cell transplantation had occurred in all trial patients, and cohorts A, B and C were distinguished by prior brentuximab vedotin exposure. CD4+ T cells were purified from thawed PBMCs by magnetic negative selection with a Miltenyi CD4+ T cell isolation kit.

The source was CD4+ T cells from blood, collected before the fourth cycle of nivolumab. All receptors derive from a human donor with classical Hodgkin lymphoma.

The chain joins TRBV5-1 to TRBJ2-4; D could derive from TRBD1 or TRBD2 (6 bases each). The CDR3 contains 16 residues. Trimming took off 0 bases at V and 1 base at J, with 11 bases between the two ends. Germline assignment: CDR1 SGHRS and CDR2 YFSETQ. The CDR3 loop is CASSLDGGMAKNIQYF. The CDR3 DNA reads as TGCGCCAGCAGCTTGGACGGGGGCATGGCCAAAAACATTCAGTACTTC.

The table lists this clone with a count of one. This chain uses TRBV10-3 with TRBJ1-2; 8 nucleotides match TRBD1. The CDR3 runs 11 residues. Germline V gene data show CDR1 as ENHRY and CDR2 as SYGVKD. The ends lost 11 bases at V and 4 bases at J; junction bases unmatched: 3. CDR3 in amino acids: CASGGGYGYTF. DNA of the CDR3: TGTGCCTCAGGGGGCGGCTATGGCTACACCTTC.

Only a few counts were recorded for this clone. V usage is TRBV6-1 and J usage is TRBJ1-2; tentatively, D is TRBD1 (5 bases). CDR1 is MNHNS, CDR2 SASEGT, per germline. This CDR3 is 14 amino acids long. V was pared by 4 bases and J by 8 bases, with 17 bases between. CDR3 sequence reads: CASSVVTASSGYTF. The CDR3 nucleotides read TGTGCCAGCAGTGTGGTGACAGCGTCTAGCGGCTACACCTTC.

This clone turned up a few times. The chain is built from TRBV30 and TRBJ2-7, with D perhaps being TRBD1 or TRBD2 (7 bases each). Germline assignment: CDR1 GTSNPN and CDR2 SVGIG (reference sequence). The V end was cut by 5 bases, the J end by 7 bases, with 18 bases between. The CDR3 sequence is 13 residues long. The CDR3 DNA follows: TGTGCCTGGGCTTATGACAGGGAGGGGGAGCAGTACTTC. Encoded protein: CAWAYDREGEQYF.

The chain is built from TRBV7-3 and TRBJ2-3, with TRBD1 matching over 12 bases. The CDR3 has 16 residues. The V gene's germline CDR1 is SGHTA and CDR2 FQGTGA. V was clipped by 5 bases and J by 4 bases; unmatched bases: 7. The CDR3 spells CASSPAGTGGPDTQYF. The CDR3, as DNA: TGTGCCAGCAGCCCCGCCGGGACAGGGGGCCCAGATACGCAGTATTTT.

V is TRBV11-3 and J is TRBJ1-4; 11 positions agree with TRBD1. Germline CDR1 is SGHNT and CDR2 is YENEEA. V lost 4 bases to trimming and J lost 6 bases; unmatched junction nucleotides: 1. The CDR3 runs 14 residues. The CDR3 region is CASSSGQGDEKLFF. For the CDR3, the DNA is TGTGCCAGCAGCTCGGGACAGGGGGATGAAAAACTGTTTTTT.

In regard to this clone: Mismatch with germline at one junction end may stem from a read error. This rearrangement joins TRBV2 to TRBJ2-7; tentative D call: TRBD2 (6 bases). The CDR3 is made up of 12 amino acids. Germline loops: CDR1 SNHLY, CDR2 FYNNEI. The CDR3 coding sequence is TGTGCCAGCAGGGAAGGACTATTCGAGCAGTACTTC. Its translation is CASREGLFEQYF.

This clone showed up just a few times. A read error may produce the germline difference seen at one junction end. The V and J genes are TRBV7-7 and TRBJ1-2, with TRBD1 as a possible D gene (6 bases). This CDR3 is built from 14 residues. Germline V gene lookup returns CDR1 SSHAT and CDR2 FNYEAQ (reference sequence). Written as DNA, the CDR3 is TGTGCTAGCAGCTTAAGACAGGTGCACTATGGCTACACCTTC. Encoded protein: CASSLRQVHYGYTF.

The CDR3 region has the DNA TGTGCCGGCATGGAGGCAGGGGGCAGCTACGAGCAGTACTTC. Translating it yields CAGMEAGGSYEQYF. The chain is built from TRBV6-1 and TRBJ2-7; 8 bases align to TRBD1. The CDR3 totals 14 residues. The trim removed 11 bases at V and 3 bases at J, leaving 12 bases unmatched. CDR1 is MNHNS, CDR2 SASEGT, per germline.

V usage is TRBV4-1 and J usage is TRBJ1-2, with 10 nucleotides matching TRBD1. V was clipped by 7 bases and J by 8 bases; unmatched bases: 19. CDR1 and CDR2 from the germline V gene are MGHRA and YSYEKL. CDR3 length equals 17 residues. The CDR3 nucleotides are TGCGCCAGCACCAAAGGAGGGACAGGGGCCTCCTTAGAAGGCTACACCTTC. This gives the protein CASTKGGTGASLEGYTF.

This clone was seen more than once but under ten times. The chain's CDR3 is CAWSLTTGRAFF. The CDR3, as DNA: TGTGCCTGGAGTCTTACGACAGGCAGGGCTTTCTTT. The rearrangement uses TRBV30 and TRBJ1-1; D possibly corresponds to TRBD1 (6 bases). In germline, CDR1 is GTSNPN, CDR2 SVGIG (reference sequence). V was clipped by 2 bases and J by 11 bases, with 15 bases between them. The CDR3 has 12 amino acids.

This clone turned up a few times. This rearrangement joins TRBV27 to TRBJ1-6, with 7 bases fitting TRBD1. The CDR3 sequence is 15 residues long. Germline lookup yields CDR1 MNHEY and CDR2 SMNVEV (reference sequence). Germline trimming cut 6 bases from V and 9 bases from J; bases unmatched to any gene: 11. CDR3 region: CASSTGTARSSPLHF. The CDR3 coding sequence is TGTGCCAGCAGCACCGGGACAGCAAGGAGTTCACCCCTCCACTTT.

CDR3 nucleotides: TGTGCCAGCAGCCGAGGGGAGAGCTCCTACAATGAGCAGTTCTTC. Translated, it gives CASSRGESSYNEQFF. The genes are TRBV7-9 and TRBJ2-1, with D tentatively TRBD1 or TRBD2 (5 bases each). This CDR3 has 15 residues. With 5 bases removed from V and 0 bases from J, the gap between germline ends came to 11 bases. Per germline, CDR1 SEHNR and CDR2 FQNEAQ (reference sequence).

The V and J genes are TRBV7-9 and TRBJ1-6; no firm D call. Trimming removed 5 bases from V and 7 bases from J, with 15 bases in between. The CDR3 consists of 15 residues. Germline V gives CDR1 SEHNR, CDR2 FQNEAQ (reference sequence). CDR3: CASSLFHWGNSPLHF. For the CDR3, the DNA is TGTGCCAGCAGCCTGTTTCACTGGGGAAATTCACCCCTCCACTTT.

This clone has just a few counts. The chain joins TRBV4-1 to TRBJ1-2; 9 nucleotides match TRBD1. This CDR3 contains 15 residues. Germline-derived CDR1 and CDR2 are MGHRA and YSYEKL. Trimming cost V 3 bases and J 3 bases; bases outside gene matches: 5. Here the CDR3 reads CASSHGDRVYYGYTF. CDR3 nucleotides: TGCGCCAGCAGCCACGGGGACAGGGTATACTATGGCTACACCTTC.

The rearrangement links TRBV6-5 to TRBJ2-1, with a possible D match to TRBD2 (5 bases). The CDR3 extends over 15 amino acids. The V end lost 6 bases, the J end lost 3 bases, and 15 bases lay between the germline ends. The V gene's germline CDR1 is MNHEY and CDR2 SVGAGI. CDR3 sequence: CASRTPGDGYNEQFF. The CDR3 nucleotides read TGTGCCAGCAGAACACCCGGGGATGGCTACAATGAGCAGTTCTTC.

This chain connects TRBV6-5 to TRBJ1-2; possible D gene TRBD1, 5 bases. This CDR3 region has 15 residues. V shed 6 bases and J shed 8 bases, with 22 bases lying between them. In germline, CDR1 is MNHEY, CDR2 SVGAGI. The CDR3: CASRRDHTGGEGYTF. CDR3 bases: TGTGCCAGCAGACGGGACCATACAGGTGGGGAAGGCTACACCTTC.

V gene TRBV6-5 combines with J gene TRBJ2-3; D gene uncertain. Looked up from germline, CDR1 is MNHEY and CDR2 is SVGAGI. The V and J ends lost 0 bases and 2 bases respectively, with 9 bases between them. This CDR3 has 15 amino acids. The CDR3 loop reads CASSYSRVFTDTQYF. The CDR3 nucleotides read TGTGCCAGCAGTTACTCACGGGTATTCACAGATACGCAGTATTTT.

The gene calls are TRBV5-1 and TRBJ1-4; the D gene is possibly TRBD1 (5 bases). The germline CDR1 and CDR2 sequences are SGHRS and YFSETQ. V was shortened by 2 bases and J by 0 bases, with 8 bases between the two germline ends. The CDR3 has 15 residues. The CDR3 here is CASSFGQSTNEKLFF. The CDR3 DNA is TGCGCCAGCAGCTTTGGACAATCAACTAATGAAAAACTGTTTTTT.

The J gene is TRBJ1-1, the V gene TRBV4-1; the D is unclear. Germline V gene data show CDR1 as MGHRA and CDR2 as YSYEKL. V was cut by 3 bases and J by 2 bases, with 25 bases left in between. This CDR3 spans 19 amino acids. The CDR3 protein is CASSHSSLRASRGNTEAFF. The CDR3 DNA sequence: TGCGCCAGCAGCCATTCTAGCCTGCGGGCCAGCCGGGGTAACACTGAAGCTTTCTTT.

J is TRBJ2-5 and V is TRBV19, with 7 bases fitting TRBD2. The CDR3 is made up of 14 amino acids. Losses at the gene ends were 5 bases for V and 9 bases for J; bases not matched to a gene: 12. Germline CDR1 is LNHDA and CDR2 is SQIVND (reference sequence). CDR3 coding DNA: TGTGCCAGTAGTCACGGGGGGACGGGGCTAGCCCAGTACTTC. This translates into CASSHGGTGLAQYF.

Here the CDR3 DNA reads TGTGCCATCACCCCTTCCGGGGGGCTGAACTATGGCTACACCTTC. The encoded protein is CAITPSGGLNYGYTF. This chain connects TRBV10-3 to TRBJ1-2; TRBD1 is a possible D gene (6 bases). The germline gives CDR1 ENHRY, CDR2 SYGVKD. CDR3 length: 15 residues. V shed 7 bases and J shed 2 bases, with 17 bases lying between them.

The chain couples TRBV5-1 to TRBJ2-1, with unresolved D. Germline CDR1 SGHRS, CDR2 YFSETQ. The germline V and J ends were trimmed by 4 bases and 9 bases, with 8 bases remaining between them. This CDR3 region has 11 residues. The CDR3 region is CASSLITEQFF. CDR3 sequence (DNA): TGCGCCAGCAGCCTAATCACTGAGCAGTTCTTC.

The CDR3 reads CASSKHHRGNTEAFF. CDR3 DNA: TGTGCCAGCAGCAAACACCACAGGGGGAACACTGAAGCTTTCTTT. This chain connects TRBV21-1 to TRBJ1-1; TRBD1, as called in the table, went unchecked against the DNA. TRBV21-1 has pseudogene status. The CDR3 has 15 amino acids.